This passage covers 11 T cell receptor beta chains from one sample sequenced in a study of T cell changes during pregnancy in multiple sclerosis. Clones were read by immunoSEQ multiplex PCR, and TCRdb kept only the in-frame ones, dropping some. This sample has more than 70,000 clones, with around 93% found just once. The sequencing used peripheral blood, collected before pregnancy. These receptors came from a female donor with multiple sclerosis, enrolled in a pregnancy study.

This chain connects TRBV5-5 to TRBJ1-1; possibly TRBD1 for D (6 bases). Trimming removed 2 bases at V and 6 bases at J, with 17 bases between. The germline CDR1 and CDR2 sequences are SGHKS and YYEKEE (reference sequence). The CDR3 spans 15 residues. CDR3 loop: CASSLYRDTLPEAFF. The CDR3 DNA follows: TGTGCCAGCAGCTTATACCGGGACACCCTCCCTGAAGCTTTCTTT.

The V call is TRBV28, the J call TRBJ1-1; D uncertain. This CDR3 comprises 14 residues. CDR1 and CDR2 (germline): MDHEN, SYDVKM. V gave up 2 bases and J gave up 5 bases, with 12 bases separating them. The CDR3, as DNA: TGTGCCAGCAGTTTAACCGGACTTGGGACTGAAGCTTTCTTT. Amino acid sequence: CASSLTGLGTEAFF.

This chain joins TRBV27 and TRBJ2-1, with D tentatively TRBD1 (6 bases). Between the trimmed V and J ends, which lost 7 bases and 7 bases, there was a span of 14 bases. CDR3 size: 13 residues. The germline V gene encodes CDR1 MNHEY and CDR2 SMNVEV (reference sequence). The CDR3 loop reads CASKLTGTNEQFF. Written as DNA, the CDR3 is TGTGCCAGCAAACTTACAGGGACGAATGAGCAGTTCTTC.

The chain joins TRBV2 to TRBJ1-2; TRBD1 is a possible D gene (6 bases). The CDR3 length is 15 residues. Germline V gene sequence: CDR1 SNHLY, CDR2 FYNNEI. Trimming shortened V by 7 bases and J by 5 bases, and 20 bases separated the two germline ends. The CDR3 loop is CASNPSGGSMYGYTF. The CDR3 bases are TGTGCCAGCAACCCCTCGGGGGGCTCGATGTATGGCTACACCTTC.

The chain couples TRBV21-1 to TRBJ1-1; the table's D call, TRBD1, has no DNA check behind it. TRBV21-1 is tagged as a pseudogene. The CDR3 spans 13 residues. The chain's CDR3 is CARGGQGGTEAFF. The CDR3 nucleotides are TGTGCCAGGGGGGGACAGGGCGGCACTGAAGCTTTCTTT.

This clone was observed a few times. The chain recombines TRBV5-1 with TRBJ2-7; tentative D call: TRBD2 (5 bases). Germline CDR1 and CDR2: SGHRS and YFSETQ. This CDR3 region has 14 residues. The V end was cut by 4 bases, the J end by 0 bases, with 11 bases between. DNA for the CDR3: TGCGCCAGCAGCCCAGAGCGGATCTCCTACGAGCAGTACTTC. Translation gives CASSPERISYEQYF.

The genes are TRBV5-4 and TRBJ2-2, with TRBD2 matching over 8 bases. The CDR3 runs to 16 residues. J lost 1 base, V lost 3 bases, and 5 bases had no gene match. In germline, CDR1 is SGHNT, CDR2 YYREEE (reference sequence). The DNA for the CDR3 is TGTGCCAGCAGCTCTGGACTAGCCCTGAACACCGGGGAGCTGTTTTTT. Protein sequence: CASSSGLALNTGELFF.

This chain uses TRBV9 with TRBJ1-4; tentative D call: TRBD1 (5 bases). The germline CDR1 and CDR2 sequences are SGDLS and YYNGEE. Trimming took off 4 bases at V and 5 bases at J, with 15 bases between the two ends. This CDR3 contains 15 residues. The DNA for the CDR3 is TGTGCCAGCAGCCCCCGTCAGGGACTAAATGAAAAACTGTTTTTT. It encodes CASSPRQGLNEKLFF. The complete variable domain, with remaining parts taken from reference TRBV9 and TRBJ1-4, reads DSGVTQTPKHLITATGQRVTLRCSPRSGDLSVYWYQQSLDQGLQFLIQYYNGEERAKGNILERFSAQQFPDLHSELNLSSLELGDSALYFCASSPRQGLNEKLFFGSGTQLSVL.

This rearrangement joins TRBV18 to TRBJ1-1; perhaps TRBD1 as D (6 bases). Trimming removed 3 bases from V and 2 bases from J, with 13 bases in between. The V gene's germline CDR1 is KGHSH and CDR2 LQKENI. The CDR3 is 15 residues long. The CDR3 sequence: CASSPTDRSNTEAFF. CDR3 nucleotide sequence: TGTGCCAGCTCACCCACGGACAGAAGTAACACTGAAGCTTTCTTT. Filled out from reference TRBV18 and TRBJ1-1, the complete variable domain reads NAGVMQNPRHLVRRRGQEARLRCSPMKGHSHVYWYRQLPEEGLKFMVYLQKENIIDESGMPKERFSAEFPKEGPSILRIQQVVRGDSAAYFCASSPTDRSNTEAFFGQGTRLTVV.

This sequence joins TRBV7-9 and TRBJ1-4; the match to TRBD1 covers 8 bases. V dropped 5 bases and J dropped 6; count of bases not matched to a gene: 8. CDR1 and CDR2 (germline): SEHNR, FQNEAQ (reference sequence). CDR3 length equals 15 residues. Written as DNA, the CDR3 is TGTGCCAGCAGCCTTGGGACAGGTCCTCATGAAAAACTGTTTTTT. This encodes CASSLGTGPHEKLFF.

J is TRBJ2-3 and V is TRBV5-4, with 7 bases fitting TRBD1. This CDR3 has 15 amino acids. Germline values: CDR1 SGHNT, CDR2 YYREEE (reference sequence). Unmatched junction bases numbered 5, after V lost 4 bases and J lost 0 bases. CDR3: CASSTGTASTDTQYF. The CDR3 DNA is TGTGCCAGCAGCACAGGGACAGCGAGCACAGATACGCAGTATTTT.